This T cell receptor (beta chain) comes out of a study of Ad26.COV2.S vaccination and SARS-CoV-2 variants (dated by TCRdb to about 2021). At the level of the whole study: Donors in the vaccine arm were drawn from COV1001, a multicentre, randomized, double-blind, placebo-controlled phase I-IIa trial testing Ad26.COV2.S in healthy adults. Sequencing of the TCRbeta repertoire served to evaluate the specificity and breadth of SARS-CoV-2-reactive T cell receptors following Ad26.COV2.S vaccination. The TCR-sequenced set comprised about 32 samples: approximately 19 Ad26.COV2.S vaccine recipients, 5 placebo recipients and 8 SARS-CoV-2 convalescent individuals. Dosing of Ad26.COV2.S was intramuscular, at either 5x10^10 or 1x10^11 viral particles, delivered as one shot or as two shots spaced 56 days apart. Trial participants were randomized into five groups of five: low-dose or high-dose Ad26.COV2.S given once or twice, or placebo on both occasions. Investigators remained blinded to trial group allocation during experiments and outcome assessment.

What this sample's treatment or condition label stands for: over 15 received Ad26.COV2.S at low or high dose, single or two shots; a few received placebo; per-sample allocation not given. For vaccine and placebo recipients, the sequenced repertoires came from samples collected on day 63 after the first injection. Between 29 July and 7 August 2020, Cohort 1b enrolled about two dozen adults aged 18-55 years at one site in Boston, USA. Ad26.COV2.S was a replication-incompetent adenovirus type 26 vector that expressed a prefusion-stabilized SARS-CoV-2 spike protein derived from the original Wuhan strain. Counted from cysteine to phenylalanine, this CDR3 has 13 amino acids. The DNA shown is the 39-base CDR3, in frame from base 1. Trimmed from V: 6 bases; trimmed from J: 8 bases; junction bases lacking a gene match: 5. TCRbeta CDR3 regions were sequenced with the immunoSEQ Assay. After extraction, genomic DNA underwent amplification by bias-controlled multiplex PCR, followed by high-throughput sequencing. On the study's bioinformatics: To quantify the absolute abundance of every unique TCRbeta CDR3 region, sequences were collapsed and filtered. T cell fraction was estimated by normalizing TCRbeta template counts to usable DNA, with usable DNA measured through amplification of reference genes found in all nucleated cells. Repertoire TCRs were annotated as SARS-CoV-2-specific when V gene, CDR3 amino acid sequence and J gene were exactly matched to a known reactive TCR set. MIRA supplied the reference SARS-CoV-2 TCR set, which was filtered for enrichment in COVID-19-positive ImmuneCODE repertoires so that public or cross-reactive TCRs were removed. Using the MIRA antigens, annotated TCRs were further analysed by specific ORF or by position within an ORF. Breadth was defined as the number of annotated unique rearrangements divided by the total number of unique productive rearrangements, and depth was defined as the summed frequency of the annotated unique rearrangements. TCR breadth was compared between groups using two-sided Wilcoxon rank-sum tests. TCRdb mirrors the immuneACCESS table, restricted to in-frame sequences. Some clones are absent from its copies; in checked studies, under half trace to an unresolved V gene, and the reason for the others is unknown. V, J and clone size are taken as reported in that table, and D and trimming were inferred from the DNA itself. In this sample the table shows more than 250,000 clones, about 89% of which occur a single time. Under 4% of the sample is in the top ten clones.

On this clone itself: The clone's antigen remains unknown. Base-call qualities are not available, and no considerably larger clone is one nucleotide away.

Overall results and qualifications from the work: Spike-specific TCR breadth was higher in Ad26.COV2.S recipients than in placebo recipients (P = 0.0014). The authors noted that total T cell responses may have been underestimated by the TCR breadth and depth analyses. After vaccination, substantial breadth of spike-specific CD8+ and CD4+ T cell responses was reported. Vaccine and placebo recipients had comparable non-spike TCR breadth, which fits with the vaccine containing only spike. The study lacked the statistical power to compare responses across vaccine doses or regimens.

The origin of this receptor is a person between 18 and 65 years old who received the Ad26.COV2.S COVID-19 vaccine or a placebo. The chain couples TRBV12-3 or TRBV12-4 to TRBJ1-1; 11 bases in the middle match TRBD1. Specimen: peripheral blood, collected in a trial of Ad26.COV2.S vaccine versus placebo. This receptor carries the CDR3 CASSQWDRGEAFF. The DNA reads TGTGCCAGCAGCCAGTGGGACAGGGGGGAAGCTTTCTTT.